A single sample is the source of the 19 T cell receptor beta chains below, sequenced in a study of T-cell memory formation after mild COVID-19. A single record per CDR3 protein comes from TCRdb applying MiXCR to the 5' RACE reads. The sample holds around 500,000 distinct CDR3 sequences; roughly 18% are singletons and the top ten take about 12%. Specimen: PBMCs or a T cell subset sorted from them (not recorded which). These receptors originate from an adult woman who had mild COVID-19 (a few samples of this study predate the infection). Cell type and time point are not known.

This clonotype was seen a handful of times. The chain has TRBV24-1 and TRBJ2-1; perhaps TRBD2 as D (6 bases). Germline CDR1 and CDR2: KGHDR and SFDVKD. Trimming took off 4 bases at V and 0 bases at J, with 15 bases between the two ends. The CDR3 has 17 residues. The CDR3 DNA reads TGTGCCACCAGTGAATATTCTACCGGGAGCTCCTACAATGAGCAGTTCTTC. It specifies CATSEYSTGSSYNEQFF.

The chain carries TRBV30 and TRBJ2-7, with D possibly being TRBD1 (5 bases). The germline V gene has CDR1 GTSNPN and CDR2 SVGIG (reference sequence). Trimming took 0 bases from V and 4 from J, leaving 10 bases between them. There are 13 residues in the CDR3. The CDR3 here is CAWSVQVQYEQYF. DNA of the CDR3: TGTGCCTGGAGTGTACAGGTCCAGTACGAGCAGTACTTC.

The J gene is TRBJ1-2, the V gene TRBV10-3; the D is unclear. Trimming shortened V by 4 bases and J by 3 bases, and 9 bases separated the two germline ends. Germline V gene lookup returns CDR1 ENHRY and CDR2 SYGVKD. The CDR3 sequence is 13 residues long. The CDR3 loop reads CAISGLDDYGYTF. The CDR3 DNA follows: TGTGCCATCAGTGGGTTGGATGACTATGGCTACACCTTC.

J is TRBJ2-1 and V is TRBV6-2 or TRBV6-3; D gene unclear. This CDR3 contains 14 residues. CDR1 and CDR2 from the germline V gene are MNHEY and SVGEGT. V lost 1 base and J 6 bases, leaving 10 bases between the germline ends. This chain's CDR3 is CASSYLLQVNEQFF. DNA for the CDR3: TGTGCCAGCAGTTACTTGCTCCAAGTCAATGAGCAGTTCTTC.

The rearrangement uses TRBV4-1 and TRBJ1-1; no firm D call. Trimming took 0 bases from V and 0 from J, leaving 8 bases between them. Germline values: CDR1 MGHRA, CDR2 YSYEKL. The CDR3 length is 15 residues. CDR3 in DNA: TGCGCCAGCAGCCAAGATGCACAGATGAACACTGAAGCTTTCTTT. Translation: CASSQDAQMNTEAFF.

This clonotype was counted a few times. The rearrangement uses TRBV10-3 and TRBJ2-7, with 9 nucleotides matching TRBD1. The germline V gene has CDR1 ENHRY and CDR2 SYGVKD. The CDR3 is 15 residues long. With 6 bases clipped from V and 2 bases from J, the junction kept 8 bases outside the gene matches. The CDR3 is CAISEPGQGTYEQYF. CDR3 coding DNA: TGTGCCATCAGCGAGCCGGGACAGGGAACCTACGAGCAGTACTTC.

This chain links TRBV20-1 with TRBJ2-1; 8 bases map to TRBD2. Per germline, CDR1 DFQATT and CDR2 SNEGSKA (reference sequence). The CDR3 length is 14 residues. Germline trimming cut 1 base from V and 5 bases from J; bases unmatched to any gene: 4. CDR3 protein: CSARAGGPDNEQFF. The CDR3, as DNA: TGCAGTGCTAGAGCGGGAGGGCCAGACAATGAGCAGTTCTTC.

The gene calls are TRBV7-2 and TRBJ2-3; D is undetermined. Trimming cost V 0 bases and J 2 bases, with 15 bases left between them. CDR3 length: 17 residues. Germline CDR1 SGHTA, CDR2 FQGNSA. The CDR3 sequence: CASSLAPPGPFTDTQYF. The CDR3 region has the DNA TGTGCCAGCAGCTTAGCGCCGCCCGGACCCTTCACAGATACGCAGTATTTT.

This clonotype was counted only a few times. The rearrangement links TRBV3-1 to TRBJ2-1; tentative D call: TRBD1 (6 bases). Germline V gene lookup returns CDR1 LGHDT and CDR2 YNNKEL (reference sequence). The CDR3 sequence is 12 residues long. V gave up 2 bases and J gave up 10 bases, with 9 bases separating them. The CDR3 DNA follows: TGTGCCAGCAGCCAACTAGGACAGGAGCAGTTCTTC. The encoded protein is CASSQLGQEQFF.

This chain links TRBV6-5 with TRBJ1-5, with D perhaps matching TRBD1 (6 bases). The CDR3 contains 15 residues. Trimming left V 0 bases short and J 1 base short, with 7 bases between. Germline assignment: CDR1 MNHEY and CDR2 SVGAGI. The CDR3 sequence is CASSYSGGSNQPQHF. In DNA form, the CDR3 reads TGTGCCAGCAGTTACTCAGGGGGAAGCAATCAGCCCCAGCATTTT.

This clonotype was recorded a few times. A junction end diverges from the germline sequence, so it may reflect a read error. For the CDR3, the DNA is TGCAGCGCGGGACAGTTCACAGAAACGCAGTATTTT. Translation: CSAGQFTETQYF. The chain recombines TRBV29-1 with TRBJ2-3, with 7 bases fitting TRBD1. CDR1 is SQVTM, CDR2 ANQGSEA, per germline. The CDR3 loop spans 12 amino acids.

The chain is built from TRBV6-2 or TRBV6-3 and TRBJ2-3; D uncertain. Germline CDR1 reads MNHEY; CDR2 reads SVGEGT. The V gene lost 6 bases and the J gene lost 6 bases, with 13 bases spanning the gap. This CDR3 has 13 amino acids. Written as DNA, the CDR3 is TGTGCCAGCAGCAACGACTTGCTCGATACGCAGTATTTT. Its translation is CASSNDLLDTQYF.

The chain couples TRBV7-9 to TRBJ2-5; TRBD1 agrees at 7 bases. With V trimmed by 5 bases and J by 1 base, 4 bases remained unmatched. This CDR3 is built from 14 residues. Germline V gives CDR1 SEHNR, CDR2 FQNEAQ (reference sequence). The CDR3 coding sequence is TGTGCCAGCAGCCCGGGACAGATCCAAGAGACCCAGTACTTC. Translation gives CASSPGQIQETQYF.

This chain uses TRBV20-1 with TRBJ2-7, with D unresolved. The CDR3 extends over 12 amino acids. V was shortened by 4 bases and J by 0 bases, with 7 bases between the two germline ends. Germline-derived CDR1 and CDR2 are DFQATT and SNEGSKA (reference sequence). CDR3 region: CSATLDSYEQYF. CDR3 coding DNA: TGCAGTGCTACTCTGGACTCCTACGAGCAGTACTTC.

This clonotype has only a few counts. This chain joins TRBV20-1 and TRBJ2-7; 7 bases fit TRBD2. The J segment lost 3 bases and the V segment lost 1 base, leaving 6 bases of the junction unmatched. The CDR3 totals 14 residues. Germline V lookup: CDR1 DFQATT, CDR2 SNEGSKA (reference sequence). CDR3 DNA sequence: TGCAGTGCTAGAGTGGGAGGGAGGGACTACGAGCAGTACTTC. It encodes CSARVGGRDYEQYF.

The CDR3 protein is CASSLSITSGVSSYNEQFF. DNA of the CDR3: TGCGCCAGCAGCTTGAGTATTACTAGCGGGGTCAGCTCCTACAATGAGCAGTTCTTC. The rearrangement joins TRBV5-1 to TRBJ2-1; 10 nucleotides match TRBD2. The CDR3 extends over 19 amino acids. Trimming took 1 base from V and 0 from J; bases not matched to a gene: 10. The germline gives CDR1 SGHRS, CDR2 YFSETQ.

This clonotype was counted once. The rearrangement links TRBV12-3 or TRBV12-4 to TRBJ2-7, with TRBD2 matching 9 bases. V lost 4 bases, J lost 2 bases, and 9 bases stayed unmatched. The CDR3 consists of 16 residues. DNA for the CDR3: TGTGCCAGCAGTTCTGGTAGCGGGAGACCTCCCTACGAGCAGTACTTC. Translation gives CASSSGSGRPPYEQYF.

This clonotype was seen more than once but under ten times. CDR3 nucleotides: TGTGCCACCAGTGATCTCGGGATGCCCGGAGAGACCCAGTACTTC. This gives the protein CATSDLGMPGETQYF. The chain couples TRBV24-1 to TRBJ2-5; possibly TRBD2 for D (5 bases). The CDR3 has 15 residues. V was trimmed by 3 bases and J by 4 bases, leaving 14 bases between them. CDR1 and CDR2 from the germline V gene are KGHDR and SFDVKD.

This clonotype came up a few times. The chain employs TRBV20-1 and TRBJ2-2; possibly TRBD2 for D (6 bases). Germline CDR1 and CDR2: DFQATT and SNEGSKA (reference sequence). The CDR3 extends over 15 amino acids. The V end lost 5 bases, the J end lost 3 bases, and 16 bases lay between the germline ends. The CDR3 nucleotides read TGCAGTGCTCCCCGTCCAGGGACTTACACCGGGGAGCTGTTTTTT. Protein sequence: CSAPRPGTYTGELFF.